One sample yielded the 15 T cell receptor beta chains listed below, sequenced in a study of regulatory T cells in long-lasting Graves disease. Researchers made TCR beta libraries by using iRepertoire HTBI primers and running Arm-PCR on CDR3 regions. Via MiXCR, TCRdb re-called the multiplex PCR reads, giving one row per CDR3 protein. The table records about 440,000 distinct CDR3 sequences, roughly 15% of them present only once. Sample time point: newly diagnosed GD, antithyroid drugs for less than 3 months. Scientists built the TCR library using RNA that was extracted from PBMCs. This sample also appeared in a second study, on T cells in Graves' hyperthyroidism and ophthalmopathy.

Sequences were derived from peripheral blood mononuclear cells (PBMCs), sampled at new diagnosis, from a patient treated with antithyroid drugs. The receptors originated from a young woman with Graves disease.

The V call is TRBV28, the J call TRBJ2-7, with D unresolved. Trimming cost V 2 bases and J 3 bases, with 11 bases left between them. Per germline, CDR1 MDHEN and CDR2 SYDVKM. The CDR3 is 14 residues long. CDR3 region: CASSLRISLYEQYF. CDR3 in DNA: TGTGCCAGCAGTTTACGTATCTCCCTCTACGAGCAGTACTTC.

This clonotype was counted at least ten times. The chain combines TRBV7-2 with TRBJ2-4, with D possibly being TRBD1 (6 bases). The germline CDR1 and CDR2 sequences are SGHTA and FQGNSA. V lost 2 bases and J lost 9, with 17 bases in between. The CDR3 consists of 15 residues. In DNA form, the CDR3 reads TGTGCCAGCAGCTTATCGGACAGCCTCAAGGGCATTCAGTACTTC. Protein product: CASSLSDSLKGIQYF.

In the case of this clonotype: Germline is not matched at one junction end, which may reflect a read error. The chain combines TRBV12-3 or TRBV12-4 with TRBJ2-5; 8 bases agree with TRBD1. The CDR3 spans 14 residues. CDR3 protein: CVSSIDRGAETQYF. CDR3 DNA: TGTGTCAGCAGCATTGACAGGGGTGCGGAGACCCAGTACTTC.

The J gene is TRBJ1-1, the V gene TRBV3-1; 7 nucleotides agree with TRBD1. CDR1 is LGHDT, CDR2 YNNKEL, per germline (reference sequence). V lost 2 bases to trimming and J lost 4 bases; unmatched junction nucleotides: 16. The CDR3 is 18 amino acids. CDR3 sequence reads: CASSQLPGRGLGSTEAFF. The CDR3 DNA reads as TGTGCCAGCAGCCAACTACCGGGGAGGGGGCTAGGCTCCACTGAAGCTTTCTTT.

This clonotype has a count of ten or more. The rearrangement links TRBV20-1 to TRBJ2-3; perhaps TRBD1 as D (6 bases). The germline V and J ends were trimmed by 3 bases and 10 bases, with 20 bases remaining between them. The CDR3 contains 14 residues. The germline CDR1 and CDR2 sequences are DFQATT and SNEGSKA (reference sequence). CDR3 coding DNA: TGCAGTGCTAGCCCAACAGGGACCGTGAGGTCGCAGTATTTT. It specifies CSASPTGTVRSQYF.

This clonotype was seen ten or more times. J is TRBJ2-5 and V is TRBV11-3; TRBD2 might be the D (6 bases). The CDR3 contains 15 residues. Trimming took off 1 base at V and 5 bases at J, with 14 bases between the two ends. CDR1 is SGHNT, CDR2 YENEEA, per germline. The CDR3 DNA reads as TGTGCCAGCAGCTTAGTCGGACAAAGCGGGGAGACCCAGTACTTC. It encodes CASSLVGQSGETQYF. The full variable domain, rest sourced from reference TRBV11-3 and TRBJ2-5, is EAGVVQSPRYKIIEKKQPVAFWCNPISGHNTLYWYLQNLGQGPELLIRYENEEAVDDSQLPKDRFSAERLKGVDSTLKIQPAELGDSAVYLCASSLVGQSGETQYFGPGTRLLVL.

This clonotype appeared a few times. The J gene is TRBJ2-2, the V gene TRBV2, with 10 bases matching TRBD2. CDR3 size: 16 residues. The V and J ends lost 6 bases and 6 bases, in that order; junction bases with no gene match: 10. Germline values: CDR1 SNHLY, CDR2 FYNNEI. CDR3 residues: CASSFPSGSVPGELFF. The CDR3 DNA sequence: TGTGCCAGCAGCTTTCCTAGCGGGAGTGTTCCCGGGGAGCTGTTTTTT.

In regard to this clonotype: A read error may be the cause here, since a much bigger clone is one base away. The chain carries TRBV20-1 and TRBJ1-1, with a possible D match to TRBD1 (5 bases). Trimming cost V 6 bases and J 7 bases, with 18 bases left between them. The CDR3 runs 13 residues. Germline CDR1 DFQATT, CDR2 SNEGSKA (reference sequence). The CDR3 is CSAPLQGDLEAFF. In nucleotides, the CDR3 is TGCAGTGCCCCCCTTCAGGGAGATCTTGAAGCTTTCTTT.

This clonotype has ten or more counts. The chain couples TRBV2 to TRBJ2-5; no reliable D call. V lost 1 base and J 5 bases, leaving 14 bases between the germline ends. The CDR3 consists of 15 residues. Germline V CDR1 and CDR2: SNHLY, FYNNEI. CDR3 sequence reads: CASSEDGFGTETQYF. DNA for the CDR3: TGTGCCAGCAGTGAAGATGGCTTCGGAACGGAGACCCAGTACTTC.

The genes are TRBV7-9 and TRBJ2-7, with 8 bases lining up with TRBD1. The CDR3 covers 14 residues. V was pared by 4 bases and J by 2 bases, with 4 bases of the junction left unmatched. The V gene's germline CDR1 is SEHNR and CDR2 FQNEAQ (reference sequence). The CDR3 DNA reads as TGTGCCAGCAGCTCAGAGGACAGGGCCTACGAGCAGTACTTC. Translating it yields CASSSEDRAYEQYF.

The chain is built from TRBV6-5 and TRBJ2-3, with D perhaps TRBD2 (6 bases). This CDR3 has 12 amino acids. V was clipped by 4 bases and J by 9 bases, with 11 bases between them. Germline values: CDR1 MNHEY, CDR2 SVGAGI. Here the CDR3 DNA reads TGTGCCAGCAGTTCGACTAGTAGCACGCAGTATTTT. Its protein is CASSSTSSTQYF.

This clonotype was seen many times. The chain uses TRBV5-1 and TRBJ2-5; possibly TRBD2 for D (6 bases). The V end lost 4 bases, the J end lost 1 base, and 20 bases lay between the germline ends. In germline, CDR1 is SGHRS, CDR2 YFSETQ. The CDR3 has 17 amino acids. CDR3 amino acids: CASSPARGGMAQETQYF. The CDR3 region has the DNA TGCGCCAGCAGCCCGGCACGAGGAGGGATGGCCCAAGAGACCCAGTACTTC.

The table lists this clonotype with many counts. This sequence joins TRBV18 and TRBJ1-1; no clear D gene. The germline V gene has CDR1 KGHSH and CDR2 LQKENI. The germline V and J ends were trimmed by 3 bases and 1 base, with 6 bases remaining between them. This CDR3 comprises 13 residues. The CDR3 spells CASSPDQNTEAFF. DNA for the CDR3: TGTGCCAGCTCACCCGACCAGAACACTGAAGCTTTCTTT.

Comments on this clonotype: A much more abundant neighbour one base away suggests this may be a read error. This chain links TRBV30 with TRBJ2-1, with D tentatively TRBD2 (6 bases). The CDR3 sequence is 15 residues long. In germline, CDR1 is GTSNPN, CDR2 SVGIG (reference sequence). Trimming stripped 3 bases from V and 3 bases from J, with 15 bases between. This CDR3 is CAWSEGLTDYNEQFF. CDR3 DNA sequence: TGTGCCTGGAGCGAAGGACTAACCGACTACAATGAGCAGTTCTTC. Variable domain in full (rest from reference TRBV30 and TRBJ2-1): SQTIHQWPATLVQPVGSPLSLECTVEGTSNPNLYWYRQAAGRGLQLLFYSVGIGQISSEVPQNLSASRPQDRQFILSSKKLLLSDSGFYLCAWSEGLTDYNEQFFGPGTRLTVL.

The rearrangement links TRBV4-3 to TRBJ2-1; D call uncertain. CDR3 length equals 15 residues. V lost 0 bases and J 4 bases, leaving 10 bases between the germline ends. Germline CDR1 reads LGHNA; CDR2 reads YSLEER. The chain's CDR3 is CASSQEPSPYNEQFF. For the CDR3, the DNA is TGCGCCAGCAGCCAAGAACCTAGTCCGTACAATGAGCAGTTCTTC.